The 20 T cell receptor beta chains in this list originate from one sample, sequenced in a study of regulatory T cells in long-lasting Graves disease. Specified time point: persistent/refractory GD, antithyroid drugs over 5 years with positive TRAb. Isolated PBMC RNA provided the starting material for the TCR library. iRepertoire HTBI primers and Arm-PCR of CDR3 regions built TCR beta libraries. One entry per CDR3 protein results from TCRdb running MiXCR on the multiplex PCR reads. The sample includes fewer than 450,000 distinct CDR3 sequences, around 20% of them seen just once. The material sequenced was peripheral blood mononuclear cells (PBMCs), taken when the disease was refractory, from a patient treated with antithyroid drugs. The receptors were sampled from a female donor with Graves disease.

The rearrangement links TRBV30 to TRBJ2-5, with D uncertain. Between the trimmed V and J ends, which lost 4 bases and 2 bases, there was a span of 11 bases. The CDR3 extends over 13 amino acids. The germline CDR1 and CDR2 sequences are GTSNPN and SVGIG (reference sequence). DNA of the CDR3: TGTGCCTGGAATCTGGGATTACAAGAGACCCAGTACTTC. Translating gives CAWNLGLQETQYF.

This clonotype appeared many times. The chain carries TRBV30 and TRBJ2-4; TRBD2 aligns across 7 bases. Germline V lookup: CDR1 GTSNPN, CDR2 SVGIG (reference sequence). V lost 1 base to trimming and J lost 7 bases; unmatched junction nucleotides: 4. The CDR3 loop spans 13 amino acids. The CDR3: CAWSEGGYNIQYF. The CDR3 DNA reads as TGTGCCTGGAGTGAGGGAGGGTACAACATTCAGTACTTC.

The sample holds a few counts of this clonotype. This sequence joins TRBV7-9 and TRBJ2-2, with D possibly being TRBD2 (5 bases). This CDR3 comprises 15 residues. Looked up from germline, CDR1 is SEHNR and CDR2 is FQNEAQ (reference sequence). Trimming left V 2 bases short and J 1 base short, with 8 bases between. The CDR3 region is CASSLPSLNTGELFF. DNA of the CDR3: TGTGCCAGCAGCTTACCTAGCTTGAACACCGGGGAGCTGTTTTTT.

This clonotype turned up a few times. One end of the junction fails to match germline, which may point to a read error. The rearrangement links TRBV7-3 to TRBJ2-7; 8 bases match TRBD2. This CDR3 spans 15 amino acids. From germline, CDR1 is SGHTA and CDR2 FQGTGA. CDR3 coding DNA: TGTGCCAGCAGCTTGGACGGGAGGGCCTCCGACGAGCAGTACTTC. Translated, it gives CASSLDGRASDEQYF.

The chain uses TRBV19 and TRBJ2-1; no firm D call. CDR1 LNHDA and CDR2 SQIVND come from the germline V gene (reference sequence). Trimming cost V 4 bases and J 6 bases, with 10 bases left between them. The CDR3 runs to 13 residues. The CDR3 loop is CASSRLISNEQFF. DNA for the CDR3: TGTGCCAGTAGTAGGCTCATATCCAATGAGCAGTTCTTC.

The genes are TRBV30 and TRBJ2-7; perhaps TRBD1 as D (6 bases). Germline assignment: CDR1 GTSNPN and CDR2 SVGIG (reference sequence). The CDR3 extends over 14 amino acids. V was clipped by 5 bases and J by 3 bases, with 17 bases between them. This chain's CDR3 is CAWGSTDRFYEQYF. The DNA for the CDR3 is TGTGCCTGGGGGTCTACTGACAGGTTCTACGAGCAGTACTTC.

This clonotype was counted many times. The J gene is TRBJ1-2, the V gene TRBV6-1, with 9 positions matching TRBD1. This CDR3 comprises 13 residues. V lost 4 bases to trimming and J lost 3 bases; unmatched junction nucleotides: 0. Germline V gene sequence: CDR1 MNHNS, CDR2 SASEGT. The CDR3 loop reads CASSGTGDYGYTF. In DNA, the CDR3 is TGTGCCAGCAGTGGGACAGGGGACTATGGCTACACCTTC.

This clonotype has more than one count but fewer than ten. The chain joins TRBV7-6 to TRBJ2-5; D not certain. Germline V CDR1 and CDR2: SGHVS, FNYEAQ. Trimming removed 0 bases at V and 10 bases at J, with 9 bases between. This CDR3 is 12 amino acids long. CDR3 DNA sequence: TGTGCCAGCAGCTTAGCCACGGCGGACCAGTACTTC. Amino acids: CASSLATADQYF.

This clonotype appeared many times. The genes are TRBV28 and TRBJ1-2; 7 positions agree with TRBD1. Germline CDR1 reads MDHEN; CDR2 reads SYDVKM. This CDR3 contains 13 residues. Trimming cost V 6 bases and J 3 bases; bases outside gene matches: 4. CDR3 in amino acids: CASSPDRDYGYTF. The DNA of the CDR3 is TGTGCCAGCAGCCCAGACAGGGACTATGGCTACACCTTC.

Concerning this clonotype itself: A much larger clone lies a single base off, so this may be a read error. The V and J genes are TRBV6-1 and TRBJ1-4; tentative D call: TRBD1 (6 bases). This CDR3 is 15 amino acids long. Germline V gene sequence: CDR1 MNHNS, CDR2 SASEGT. The CDR3 bases are TGTGCCAGCAGTCCAGCGGACAGAAGAAATGAAAGACTGTTTTTT. This codes for CASSPADRRNERLFF.

This clonotype was seen a few times. V gene TRBV4-3 combines with J gene TRBJ1-2; 9 positions agree with TRBD1. The junction had 7 bases not matched to a gene; V was cut back by 3 bases and J by 5 bases. The CDR3 contains 15 residues. Germline-derived CDR1 and CDR2 are LGHNA and YSLEER. This CDR3 is CASSQATGGTYGYTF. CDR3 DNA: TGCGCCAGCAGCCAGGCGACAGGGGGAACATATGGCTACACCTTC.

The J gene is TRBJ2-2, the V gene TRBV24-1; tentative D call: TRBD1 (6 bases). From germline, CDR1 is KGHDR and CDR2 SFDVKD. This CDR3 has 16 amino acids. Trimming took off 2 bases at V and 3 bases at J, with 12 bases between the two ends. CDR3 nucleotide sequence: TGTGCCACCAGTGATTCGGGCAGGGGACACACCGGGGAGCTGTTTTTT. Its protein product is CATSDSGRGHTGELFF.

Of note for this clonotype: Given a much more abundant clone one base away, this may be a read error. The rearrangement joins TRBV6-2 or TRBV6-3 to TRBJ2-7; 8 positions agree with TRBD2. CDR1 is MNHEY and CDR2 is SVGEGT in the germline V gene. The CDR3 has 14 amino acids. The CDR3 coding sequence is TGTGCCAGCGGTTATGGTAGCGGGACCTACGAGCAGTACTTC. This sequence encodes CASGYGSGTYEQYF.

The chain couples TRBV7-9 to TRBJ1-1; 7 bases align to TRBD1. The CDR3 extends over 14 amino acids. The V and J ends lost 5 bases and 5 bases, in that order; junction bases with no gene match: 8. Germline loops: CDR1 SEHNR, CDR2 FQNEAQ (reference sequence). The CDR3: CASSRAGGGTEAFF. The CDR3 nucleotides read TGTGCCAGCAGCCGGGCAGGGGGGGGAACTGAAGCTTTCTTT.

Ten or more counts support this clonotype. The CDR3 coding sequence is TGTGCCAGCAGAGACCCGGGGGGTATGGGCTACACCTTC. Translated, it gives CASRDPGGMGYTF. This rearrangement joins TRBV7-8 to TRBJ1-2; D possibly corresponds to TRBD1 (5 bases). From germline, CDR1 is SGHVS and CDR2 FQNEAQ. The CDR3 contains 13 residues. V lost 6 bases, J lost 8 bases, and 16 bases lay in between. Full variable domain (remainder filled in from reference TRBV7-8 and TRBJ1-2): GAGVSQSPRYKVAKRGQDVALRCDPISGHVSLFWYQQALGQGPEFLTYFQNEAQLDKSGLPSDRFFAERPEGSVSTLKIQRTQQEDSAVYLCASRDPGGMGYTFGSGTRLTVV.

This clonotype was detected many times. This chain joins TRBV5-1 and TRBJ2-1; D is undetermined. The ends were cut back, 0 bases at V and 7 bases at J, with 11 bases in the middle. This CDR3 comprises 14 residues. Germline CDR1 SGHRS, CDR2 YFSETQ. The CDR3 here is CASSLEDRTNEQFF. The CDR3 region has the DNA TGCGCCAGCAGCTTGGAGGACCGCACAAATGAGCAGTTCTTC. Supplemented by reference TRBV5-1 and TRBJ2-1, the full variable domain reads KAGVTQTPRYLIKTRGQQVTLSCSPISGHRSVSWYQQTPGQGLQFLFEYFSETQRNKGNFPGRFSGRQFSNSRSEMNVSTLELGDSALYLCASSLEDRTNEQFFGPGTRLTVL.

The gene calls are TRBV7-3 and TRBJ2-5; D might be TRBD1 or TRBD2, each matching 6 bases. Per the germline V gene, CDR1 is SGHTA and CDR2 is FQGTGA. CDR3 length equals 14 residues. V lost 1 base and J 2 bases, leaving 8 bases between the germline ends. The chain's CDR3 is CASSLRGAQETQYF. CDR3 DNA: TGTGCCAGCAGCTTAAGGGGGGCTCAAGAGACCCAGTACTTC.

The V and J genes are TRBV5-1 and TRBJ1-4, with D unresolved. In germline, CDR1 is SGHRS, CDR2 YFSETQ. The CDR3 has 12 amino acids. V was shortened by 5 bases and J by 8 bases, with 10 bases between the two germline ends. The CDR3 coding sequence is TGCGCCAGCAGAGGTTATAACGAAAAACTGTTTTTT. This encodes CASRGYNEKLFF.

V and J are TRBV7-9 and TRBJ2-4; D gene uncertain. The CDR3 runs 12 residues. The V and J ends lost 3 bases and 10 bases respectively, with 10 bases between them. CDR1 and CDR2 from the germline V gene are SEHNR and FQNEAQ (reference sequence). The CDR3 DNA reads as TGTGCCAGCAGCTTCGCCCCGGGTATTCAGTACTTC. This encodes CASSFAPGIQYF. Looking up the rest from reference TRBV7-9 and TRBJ2-4 gives the full variable domain: DTGVSQNPRHKITKRGQNVTFRCDPISEHNRLYWYRQTLGQGPEFLTYFQNEAQLEKSRLLSDRFSAERPKGSFSTLEIQRTEQGDSAMYLCASSFAPGIQYFGAGTRLSVL.

A few counts support this clonotype. The chain links TRBV10-3 to TRBJ1-1; 8 bases align to TRBD1. V lost 0 bases to trimming and J lost 8 bases; unmatched junction nucleotides: 5. Germline assignment: CDR1 ENHRY and CDR2 SYGVKD. The CDR3 extends over 14 amino acids. The CDR3 region has the DNA TGTGCCATCAGTGAGTCGACGGACAGGGCAGAAGCTTTCTTT. Protein: CAISESTDRAEAFF.